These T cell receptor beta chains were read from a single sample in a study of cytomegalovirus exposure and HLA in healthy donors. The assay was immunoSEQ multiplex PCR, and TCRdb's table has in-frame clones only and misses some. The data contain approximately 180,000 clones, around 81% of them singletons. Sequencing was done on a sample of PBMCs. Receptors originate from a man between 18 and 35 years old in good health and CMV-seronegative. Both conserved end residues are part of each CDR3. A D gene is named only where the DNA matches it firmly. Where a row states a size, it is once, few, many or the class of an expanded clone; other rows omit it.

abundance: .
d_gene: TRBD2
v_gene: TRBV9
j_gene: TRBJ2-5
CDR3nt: TGTGCCAGCAGCGTTAATAGCGGGGCTCAAGAGACCCAGTACTTC
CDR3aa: CASSVNSGAQETQYF

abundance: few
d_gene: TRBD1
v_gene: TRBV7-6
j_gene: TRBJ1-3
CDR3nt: TGTGCCAGCAGTACAGGGGGTCGTAGCTCTGGAAACACCATATATTTT
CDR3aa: CASSTGGRSSGNTIYF

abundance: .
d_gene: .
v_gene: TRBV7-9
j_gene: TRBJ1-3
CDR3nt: TGTTCCAGCAGGCCTATGAGGGCCGACAACACCATATATTTT
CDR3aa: CSSRPMRADNTIYF

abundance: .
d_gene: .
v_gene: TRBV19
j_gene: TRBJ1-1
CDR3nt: TGTGCCAGTAGTCCCCAACAGGGATCTGAAGCTTTCTTT
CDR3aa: CASSPQQGSEAFF

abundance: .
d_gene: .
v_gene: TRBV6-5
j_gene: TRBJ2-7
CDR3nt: TGTGCCAGCAGTAGGGGGTACGAGCAGTACTTC
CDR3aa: CASSRGYEQYF

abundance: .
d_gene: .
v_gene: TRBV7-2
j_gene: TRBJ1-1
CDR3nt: TGTGCCAGCAGCTTAGGAAGCAGGGTAGGATCCACTGAAGCTTTCTTT
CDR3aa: CASSLGSRVGSTEAFF

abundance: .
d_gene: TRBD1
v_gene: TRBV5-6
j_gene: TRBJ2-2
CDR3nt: TGTGCCAGCAGCTTGGGACAGGGGGCGCGGACCGGGGAGCTGTTTTTT
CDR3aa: CASSLGQGARTGELFF

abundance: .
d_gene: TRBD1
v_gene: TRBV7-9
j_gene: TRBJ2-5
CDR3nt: TGTTCCAGCAGCCCAAGCTTGGGGTTGACAGGGATTCAAGAGACCCAGTACTTC
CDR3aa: CSSSPSLGLTGIQETQYF

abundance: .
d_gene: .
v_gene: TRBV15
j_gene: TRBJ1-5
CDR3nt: TGTGCCACCAGCAGAGACAGGGGAAATCAGCCCCAGCATTTT
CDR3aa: CATSRDRGNQPQHF

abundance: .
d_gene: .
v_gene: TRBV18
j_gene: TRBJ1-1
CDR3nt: TGTGCCAGCTCACCGTGGGGAGACACTGAAGCTTTCTTT
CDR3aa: CASSPWGDTEAFF

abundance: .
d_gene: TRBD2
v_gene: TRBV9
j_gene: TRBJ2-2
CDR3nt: TGTGCCAGCAGCGTAGAGGGACTAGCGGAAACGAACACCGGGGAGCTGTTTTTT
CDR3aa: CASSVEGLAETNTGELFF

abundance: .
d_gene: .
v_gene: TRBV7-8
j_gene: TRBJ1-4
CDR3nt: TGTGCCAGCAGCCTGTGGGGGACAAGTGATGAAAAACTGTTTTTT
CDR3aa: CASSLWGTSDEKLFF

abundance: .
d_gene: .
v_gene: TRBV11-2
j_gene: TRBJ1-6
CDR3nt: TGTGCCAGCAGCTTCCAGGGCGACTCACCCCTCCACTTT
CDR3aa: CASSFQGDSPLHF

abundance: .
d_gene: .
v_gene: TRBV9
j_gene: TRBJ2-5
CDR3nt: TGTGCCAGCAGCGTAGCTGGGGGGTTAGAGACCCAGTACTTC
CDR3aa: CASSVAGGLETQYF

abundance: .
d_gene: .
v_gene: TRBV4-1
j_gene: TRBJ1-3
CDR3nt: TGCGCCAGCAGCCAAGTGGAGGGGTCTGGAAACACCATATATTTT
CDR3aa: CASSQVEGSGNTIYF

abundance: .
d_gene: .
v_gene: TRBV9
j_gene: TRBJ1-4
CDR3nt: TGTGCCAGCAGCGTAGGGGCAGGGGATGAAAAACTGTTTTTT
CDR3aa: CASSVGAGDEKLFF

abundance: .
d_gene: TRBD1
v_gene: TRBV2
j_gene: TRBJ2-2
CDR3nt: TGTGCCAGCAGTGAGGGACAGGGCACCACCGGGGAGCTGTTTTTT
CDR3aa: CASSEGQGTTGELFF

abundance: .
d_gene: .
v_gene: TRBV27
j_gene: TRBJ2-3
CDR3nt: TGTGCCAGCACCCCCGAGAGGGGGAGAGATACGCAGTATTTT
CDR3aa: CASTPERGRDTQYF

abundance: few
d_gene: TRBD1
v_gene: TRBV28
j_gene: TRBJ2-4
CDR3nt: TGTGCCAGCAGTTTAAGTGTTGGGACAGGGGGCCAGAACATTCAGTACTTC
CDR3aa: CASSLSVGTGGQNIQYF

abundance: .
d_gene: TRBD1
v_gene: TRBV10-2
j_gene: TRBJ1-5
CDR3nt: TGCGCCAGCAGTGATAACGACAGGGTGGAAAATCAGCCCCAGCATTTT
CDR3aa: CASSDNDRVENQPQHF

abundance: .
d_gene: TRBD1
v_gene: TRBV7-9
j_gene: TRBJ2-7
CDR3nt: TGTGCCATAGACAGGGGTCGCGAGCAGTACTTC
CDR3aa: CAIDRGREQYF

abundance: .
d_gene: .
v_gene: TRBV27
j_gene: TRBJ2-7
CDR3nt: TGTGCCAGCAGTTTATCGGGAGTGGGCTACGAGCAGTACTTC
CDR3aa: CASSLSGVGYEQYF

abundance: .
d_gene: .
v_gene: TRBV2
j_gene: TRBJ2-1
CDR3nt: TGTGCCAGCACTCTCAATCGGGACAAGGAGCAGTTCTTC
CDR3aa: CASTLNRDKEQFF

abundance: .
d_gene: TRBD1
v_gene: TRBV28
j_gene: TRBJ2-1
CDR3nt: TGTGCCAGTAAGGCCGGGACAGACTACAATGAGCAGTTCTTC
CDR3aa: CASKAGTDYNEQFF

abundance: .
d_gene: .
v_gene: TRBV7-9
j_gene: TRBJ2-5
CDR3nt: TGTGCCAGCAGCTTAAGCAGGGGCGAAGAGACCCAGTACTTC
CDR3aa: CASSLSRGEETQYF

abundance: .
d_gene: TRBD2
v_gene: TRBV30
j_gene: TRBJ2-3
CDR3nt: TGTGCCTGGAGGACTAGCGGGAGCACAGATACGCAGTATTTT
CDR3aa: CAWRTSGSTDTQYF